The clone carrying this T cell receptor (beta chain) appeared a few times. This entry belongs to a study of regulatory T cells in long-lasting Graves disease. The sample's time point: newly diagnosed GD, antithyroid drugs for less than 3 months. Researchers made the TCR library from RNA that was extracted from PBMCs. Building of the TCR beta libraries involved iRepertoire HTBI primers and Arm-PCR of CDR3 regions. Each CDR3 protein gets one entry after TCRdb re-called the multiplex PCR reads with MiXCR. The data contain about 440,000 distinct CDR3 sequences, 14% to 15% of them seen just once; the ten biggest clones take up over 15%. The CDR3 sequence is 14 residues long. The germline V and J ends were trimmed by 3 bases and 6 bases, with 16 bases remaining between them. The germline gives CDR1 GTSNPN, CDR2 SVGIG (reference sequence). Another study also made use of these data, one on T cells in Graves' hyperthyroidism and ophthalmopathy. From that report: On the basis of clinical symptoms, serum thyroxine and TRAb, thyroid ultrasound and orbital computed tomography, diagnoses were made. Blood also carried most thyroid clonotypes expanded above 0.001.

This specimen was peripheral blood mononuclear cells (PBMCs), taken at new diagnosis, from a patient treated with antithyroid drugs. The chain links TRBV30 to TRBJ2-3, with D tentatively TRBD1 or TRBD2 (6 bases each). The TCR sequence derives from a woman younger than 45 with Graves disease. This chain's CDR3 is CAWRAWGAKDTQYF. CDR3 in DNA: TGTGCCTGGAGGGCCTGGGGGGCCAAGGATACGCAGTATTTT.